The 17 T cell receptor beta chains below all came from one sample that was sequenced in a study of blood T cell repertoires in COVID-19. Repertoires were generated with immunoSEQ multiplex PCR, while TCRdb's copy carries only in-frame clones and drops some. The table lists about 260,000 clones, 80% to 90% of them singletons. Sequences were obtained from PBMCs or T cells enriched from blood (not recorded which). The receptor set was obtained from a young man with acute COVID-19.

The CDR3 spells CATGQDEYGYTF. For the CDR3, the DNA is TGTGCCACAGGACAGGACGAGTATGGCTACACCTTC. The chain employs TRBV9 and TRBJ1-2; 7 bases match TRBD1. The CDR3 extends over 12 amino acids. Germline CDR1 SGDLS, CDR2 YYNGEE. V dropped 9 bases and J dropped 5; count of bases not matched to a gene: 7.

V gene TRBV7-3 combines with J gene TRBJ2-1; no clear D. With 3 bases removed from V and 6 bases from J, the gap between germline ends came to 12 bases. Germline CDR1 reads SGHTA; CDR2 reads FQGTGA. CDR3 length: 14 amino acids. The CDR3: CASSLFGIGNEQFF. CDR3 DNA sequence: TGTGCCAGCAGCTTGTTTGGCATTGGCAATGAGCAGTTCTTC.

This clone was counted once. The chain is built from TRBV11-3 and TRBJ2-4, with D possibly TRBD2 on 6 matching bases. Germline CDR1 is SGHNT and CDR2 is YENEEA. This CDR3 is built from 17 residues. V was trimmed by 4 bases and J by 0 bases, leaving 16 bases between them. CDR3 region: CASSSTDSGLAKNIQYF. In DNA form, the CDR3 reads TGTGCCAGCAGCTCAACCGACAGCGGGCTAGCCAAAAACATTCAGTACTTC.

The chain uses TRBV5-8 and TRBJ1-3; a possible D gene is TRBD1 (5 bases). V lost 4 bases to trimming and J lost 4 bases, with 15 bases between them. The CDR3 consists of 15 residues. CDR1 SGHTS and CDR2 YDEGEE come from the germline V gene. This CDR3 reads CASSLIQGGGNTIYF. The DNA of the CDR3 is TGTGCCAGCAGCCTTATTCAGGGAGGCGGAAACACCATATATTTT.

This chain links TRBV28 with TRBJ1-5; TRBD1 might be the D (5 bases). This CDR3 comprises 15 residues. Germline V gives CDR1 MDHEN, CDR2 SYDVKM. Trimming left V 6 bases short and J 7 bases short, with 19 bases between. CDR3 coding DNA: TGTGCCAGCAGAAAATCGCAGGGCTTGGGCCAGCCCCAGCATTTT. Protein sequence: CASRKSQGLGQPQHF.

The chain carries TRBV9 and TRBJ2-3, with a weak D call TRBD1 (8 bases). Between the trimmed V and J ends, which lost 3 bases and 14 bases, there was a span of 22 bases. The CDR3 loop spans 14 amino acids. From germline, CDR1 is SGDLS and CDR2 YYNGEE. Here the CDR3 reads CASSGRGDRPGPYF. DNA of the CDR3: TGTGCCAGCAGCGGCCGGGGGGACAGGCCCGGTCCGTATTTT.

The chain joins TRBV9 to TRBJ2-3, with a weak D call TRBD2 (5 bases). The CDR3 runs to 15 residues. Germline-derived CDR1 and CDR2 are SGDLS and YYNGEE. Trimming cost V 2 bases and J 2 bases, with 12 bases left between them. The DNA of the CDR3 is TGTGCCAGCAGCGTGGCTATGCGGGTCACAGATACGCAGTATTTT. Translating gives CASSVAMRVTDTQYF.

This chain uses TRBV4-2 with TRBJ2-7; D might be TRBD2 (6 bases). There are 10 residues in the CDR3. CDR1 and CDR2 from the germline V gene are LGHNA and YNFKEQ. V was cut by 11 bases and J by 8 bases, with 13 bases left in between. CDR3 DNA: TGTGCCCTGGAGGGATCCAAGCAGTACGTC. Translating gives CALEGSKQYV.

The gene calls are TRBV7-2 and TRBJ2-1; 7 nucleotides agree with TRBD2. V lost 4 bases to trimming and J lost 0 bases; unmatched junction nucleotides: 3. Germline V gives CDR1 SGHTA, CDR2 FQGNSA. The CDR3 loop spans 15 amino acids. The CDR3: CASSSSGNSYNEQFF. CDR3 nucleotides: TGTGCCAGCAGCTCCAGCGGGAACTCCTACAATGAGCAGTTCTTC. The variable domain in full, with the rest retrieved from reference TRBV7-2 and TRBJ2-1, is GAGVSQSPSNKVTEKGKDVELRCDPISGHTALYWYRQSLGQGLEFLIYFQGNSAPDKSGLPSDRFSAERTGGSVSTLTIQRTQQEDSAVYLCASSSSGNSYNEQFFGPGTRLTVL.

The V and J genes are TRBV2 and TRBJ2-3, with 11 nucleotides matching TRBD2. The CDR3 spans 15 residues. Germline CDR1 reads SNHLY; CDR2 reads FYNNEI. V lost 6 bases and J lost 0; bases outside the gene matches: 2. CDR3 coding DNA: TGTGCCAGCAGGGGGACTAGCGGAAGCACAGATACGCAGTATTTT. As protein: CASRGTSGSTDTQYF.

Comments on this clone: The same CDR3 can be traced to other DNA sequences in this sample. The chain joins TRBV18 to TRBJ2-5; D uncertain. The germline V and J ends were trimmed by 3 bases and 4 bases, with 9 bases remaining between them. Germline CDR1 is KGHSH and CDR2 is LQKENI. CDR3 length equals 13 residues. CDR3 DNA sequence: TGTGCCAGCTCACCCTCTTTGGCAGAGACCCAGTACTTC. Translation gives CASSPSLAETQYF.

The chain couples TRBV6-1 to TRBJ1-4; TRBD1 matches 7 bases. The CDR3 extends over 15 amino acids. The J segment lost 7 bases and the V segment lost 3 bases, leaving 8 bases of the junction unmatched. The V gene's germline CDR1 is MNHNS and CDR2 SASEGT. CDR3 coding DNA: TGTGCCAGCAGTGACCCACAGGGGTTGACTGAAAAACTGTTTTTT. As protein: CASSDPQGLTEKLFF.

The genes are TRBV7-2 and TRBJ1-2, with TRBD1 matching 11 bases. Trimming cost V 5 bases and J 1 base; bases outside gene matches: 12. The germline V gene has CDR1 SGHTA and CDR2 FQGNSA. There are 18 residues in the CDR3. The CDR3 DNA sequence: TGTGCCAGCAGCAGTCCCGGGACAGGGGGTAGGAGTAACTATGGCTACACCTTC. Protein sequence: CASSSPGTGGRSNYGYTF.

This sequence joins TRBV7-3 and TRBJ2-2; 10 bases fit TRBD2. This CDR3 is 16 amino acids long. In germline, CDR1 is SGHTA, CDR2 FQGTGA. V trimming: 0 bases; J trimming: 8 bases; junction bases outside the gene matches: 6. The CDR3 bases are TGTGCCAGCAGCTTAACCCTAGCGGGAGCTTCGGGGGAGCTGTTTTTT. It is translated as CASSLTLAGASGELFF. The full variable domain, with the rest looked up from reference TRBV7-3 and TRBJ2-2, is GAGVSQTPSNKVTEKGKYVELRCDPISGHTALYWYRQSLGQGPEFLIYFQGTGAADDSGLPNDRFFAVRPEGSVSTLKIQRTERGDSAVYLCASSLTLAGASGELFFGEGSRLTVL.

The genes are TRBV6-1 and TRBJ2-3; 10 nucleotides align to TRBD1. The CDR3 sequence is 13 residues long. Per the germline V gene, CDR1 is MNHNS and CDR2 is SASEGT. Losses at the gene ends were 2 bases for V and 13 bases for J; bases not matched to a gene: 6. The CDR3, as DNA: TGTGCCAGCAGTGAAACCGACAGGGGGCTCGAGTATTTT. Encoded protein: CASSETDRGLEYF.

To note about this clone: Other DNA sequences in the same sample also yield this CDR3. The V gene is TRBV24-1, the J gene TRBJ2-3; the match to TRBD1 covers 8 bases. The V gene's germline CDR1 is KGHDR and CDR2 SFDVKD. V was pared by 3 bases and J by 3 bases, with 4 bases of the junction left unmatched. The CDR3 totals 15 residues. The CDR3 sequence: CATSDPGQGTDTQYF. DNA for the CDR3: TGTGCCACCAGTGATCCCGGACAGGGAACAGATACGCAGTATTTT.

The V call is TRBV5-4, the J call TRBJ2-5, with D perhaps matching TRBD2 (6 bases). Deletions cut 3 bases from V and 5 bases from J, with 17 bases between. The CDR3 runs to 15 residues. The germline V gene encodes CDR1 SGHNT and CDR2 YYREEE (reference sequence). CDR3 region: CASSSRRGEGETQYF. CDR3 nucleotide sequence: TGTGCCAGCAGCTCACGGAGGGGTGAGGGGGAGACCCAGTACTTC.